This T cell receptor beta chain was recovered during a study of T cells expressing NK-cell markers. The germline V gene encodes CDR1 SGHTA and CDR2 FQGNSA. The CDR3 loop spans 14 amino acids. TCRdb reanalyzed the 5' RACE reads, giving one entry per CDR3 protein sequence and no DNA. In total, the table holds about 460,000 distinct CDR3 sequences. The TCR originated in a woman between 45 and 60 years old in good health. V usage is TRBV7-2 and J usage is TRBJ2-1. The sample taken for sequencing was blood T cells: a sorted CD56 or NKG2C T cell subset, CD4+ or CD8+ T cells, or bulk PBMC T cells (not recorded which). The CDR3 sequence is CASSLEWTSNEQFF.